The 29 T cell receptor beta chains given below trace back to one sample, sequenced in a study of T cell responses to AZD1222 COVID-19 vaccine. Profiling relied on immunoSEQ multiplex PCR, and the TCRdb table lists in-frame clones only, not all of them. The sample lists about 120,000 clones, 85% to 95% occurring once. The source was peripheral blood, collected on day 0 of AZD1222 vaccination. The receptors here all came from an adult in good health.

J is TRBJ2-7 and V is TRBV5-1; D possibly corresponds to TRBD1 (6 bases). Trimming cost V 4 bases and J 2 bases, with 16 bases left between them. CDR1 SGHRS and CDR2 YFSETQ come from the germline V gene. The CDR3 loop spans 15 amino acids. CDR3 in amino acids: CASSVVVGAAYEQYF. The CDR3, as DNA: TGCGCCAGCAGCGTTGTGGTGGGGGCCGCCTACGAGCAGTACTTC.

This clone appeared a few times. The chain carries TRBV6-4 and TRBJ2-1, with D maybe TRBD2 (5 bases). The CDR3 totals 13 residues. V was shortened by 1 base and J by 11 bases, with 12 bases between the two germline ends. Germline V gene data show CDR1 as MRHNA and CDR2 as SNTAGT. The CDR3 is CASSDLRGSQQFF. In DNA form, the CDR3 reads TGTGCCAGCAGTGACTTGAGAGGGTCACAGCAGTTCTTC.

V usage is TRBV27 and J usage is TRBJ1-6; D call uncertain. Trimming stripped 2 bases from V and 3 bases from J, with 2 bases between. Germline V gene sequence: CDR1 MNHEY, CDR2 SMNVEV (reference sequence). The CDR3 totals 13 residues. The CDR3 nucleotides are TGTGCCAGCAGTTTAAACTATAATTCACCCCTCCACTTT. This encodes CASSLNYNSPLHF.

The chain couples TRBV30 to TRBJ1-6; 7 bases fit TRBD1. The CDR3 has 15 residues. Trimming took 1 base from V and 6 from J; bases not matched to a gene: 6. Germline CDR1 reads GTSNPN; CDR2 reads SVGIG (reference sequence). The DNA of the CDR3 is TGTGCCTGGAGTGCAGAGAGGGACAGTAATTCACCCCTCCACTTT. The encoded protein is CAWSAERDSNSPLHF.

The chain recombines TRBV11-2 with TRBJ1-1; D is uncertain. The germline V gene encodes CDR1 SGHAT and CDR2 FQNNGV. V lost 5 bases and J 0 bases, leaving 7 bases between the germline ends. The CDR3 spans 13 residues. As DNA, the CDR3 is TGTGCCAGCAGCCTACTAATGAACACTGAAGCTTTCTTT. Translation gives CASSLLMNTEAFF.

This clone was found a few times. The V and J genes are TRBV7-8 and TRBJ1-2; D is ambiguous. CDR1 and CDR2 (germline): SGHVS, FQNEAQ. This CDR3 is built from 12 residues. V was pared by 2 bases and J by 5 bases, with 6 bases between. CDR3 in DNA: TGTGCCAGCAGCTTATGGGGTTATGGCTACACCTTC. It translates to CASSLWGYGYTF.

The DNA for the CDR3 is TGTGCCAGCAGCTTCCACAGGGACACTGAAGCTTTCTTT. Its protein is CASSFHRDTEAFF. The chain uses TRBV7-3 and TRBJ1-1, with D perhaps matching TRBD1 (6 bases). Looked up from germline, CDR1 is SGHTA and CDR2 is FQGTGA. This CDR3 spans 13 amino acids. V was shortened by 3 bases and J by 3 bases, with 8 bases between the two germline ends.

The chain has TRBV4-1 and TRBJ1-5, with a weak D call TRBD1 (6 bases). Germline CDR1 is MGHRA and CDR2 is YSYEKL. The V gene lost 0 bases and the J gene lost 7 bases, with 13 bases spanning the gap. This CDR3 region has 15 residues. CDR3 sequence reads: CASSQDGQGRQPQHF. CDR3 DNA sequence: TGCGCCAGCAGCCAAGACGGCCAGGGGCGACAGCCCCAGCATTTT.

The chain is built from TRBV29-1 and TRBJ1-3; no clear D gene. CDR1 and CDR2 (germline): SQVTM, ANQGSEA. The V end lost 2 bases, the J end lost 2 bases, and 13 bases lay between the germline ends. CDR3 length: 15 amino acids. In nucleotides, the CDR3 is TGCAGCGTTGAACCTCCGACAAGACCTGGAAACACCATATATTTT. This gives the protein CSVEPPTRPGNTIYF.

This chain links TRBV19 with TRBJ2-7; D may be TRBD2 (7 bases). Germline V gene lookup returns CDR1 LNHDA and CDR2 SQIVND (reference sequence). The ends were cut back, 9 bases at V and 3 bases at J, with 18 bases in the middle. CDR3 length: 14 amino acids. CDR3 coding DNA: TGTGCCAGAGCTCCTAGGGGGGGATACTACGAGCAGTACTTC. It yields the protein CARAPRGGYYEQYF.

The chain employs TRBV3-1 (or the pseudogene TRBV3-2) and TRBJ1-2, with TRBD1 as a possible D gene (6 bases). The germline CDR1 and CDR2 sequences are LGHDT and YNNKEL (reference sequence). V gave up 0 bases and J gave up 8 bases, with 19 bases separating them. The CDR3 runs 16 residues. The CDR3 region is CASSQDLLYRVDGYTF. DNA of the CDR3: TGTGCCAGCAGCCAAGATCTGCTCTACAGGGTAGACGGCTACACCTTC.

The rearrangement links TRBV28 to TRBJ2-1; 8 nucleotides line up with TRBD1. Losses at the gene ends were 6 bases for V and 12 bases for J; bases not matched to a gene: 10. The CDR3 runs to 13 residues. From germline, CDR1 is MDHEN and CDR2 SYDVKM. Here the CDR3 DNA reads TGTGCCAGCAGCACGGGGAGGACAGGGTGGCAGTTCTTC. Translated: CASSTGRTGWQFF.

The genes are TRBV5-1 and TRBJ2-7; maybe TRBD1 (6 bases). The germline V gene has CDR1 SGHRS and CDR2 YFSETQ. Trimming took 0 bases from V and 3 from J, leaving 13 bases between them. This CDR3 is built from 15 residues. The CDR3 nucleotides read TGCGCCAGCAGCTTGGGCCAGGGGAGAGGCTACGAGCAGTACTTC. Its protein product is CASSLGQGRGYEQYF. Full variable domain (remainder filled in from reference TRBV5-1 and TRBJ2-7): KAGVTQTPRYLIKTRGQQVTLSCSPISGHRSVSWYQQTPGQGLQFLFEYFSETQRNKGNFPGRFSGRQFSNSRSEMNVSTLELGDSALYLCASSLGQGRGYEQYFGPGTRLTVT.

CDR3 sequence: CASSPIGQDYGYTF. CDR3 sequence (DNA): TGCGCCAGCAGCCCCATCGGACAGGACTATGGCTACACCTTC. The chain is built from TRBV5-1 and TRBJ1-2, with TRBD1 matching 7 bases. The junction had 6 bases not matched to a gene; V was cut back by 4 bases and J by 3 bases. Germline assignment: CDR1 SGHRS and CDR2 YFSETQ. The CDR3 is 14 amino acids.

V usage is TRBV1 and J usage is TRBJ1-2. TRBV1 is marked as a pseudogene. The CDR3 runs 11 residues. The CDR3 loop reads CTSSRLRGYTF. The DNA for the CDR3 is TGCACCAGCAGCCGATTGAGGGGCTACACCTTC.

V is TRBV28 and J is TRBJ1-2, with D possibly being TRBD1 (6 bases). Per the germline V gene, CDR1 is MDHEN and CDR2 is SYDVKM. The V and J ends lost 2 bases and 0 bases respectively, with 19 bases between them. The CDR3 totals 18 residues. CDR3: CASSLHRGTDRTNYGYTF. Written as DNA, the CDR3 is TGTGCCAGCAGTTTACATCGGGGAACCGACAGGACTAACTATGGCTACACCTTC.

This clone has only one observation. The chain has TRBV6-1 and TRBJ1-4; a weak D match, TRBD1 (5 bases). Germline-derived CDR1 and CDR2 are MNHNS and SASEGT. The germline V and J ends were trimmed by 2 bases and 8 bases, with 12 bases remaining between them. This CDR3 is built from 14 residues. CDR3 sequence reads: CASSEQGYGEKLFF. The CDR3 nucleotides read TGTGCCAGCAGTGAACAGGGTTACGGAGAAAAACTGTTTTTT.

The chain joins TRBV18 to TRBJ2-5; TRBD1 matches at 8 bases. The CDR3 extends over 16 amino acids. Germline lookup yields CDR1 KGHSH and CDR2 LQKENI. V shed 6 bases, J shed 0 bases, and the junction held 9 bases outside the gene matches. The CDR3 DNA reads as TGTGCCAGCTCCCCTGGGACAGGAGTATACCAAGAGACCCAGTACTTC. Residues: CASSPGTGVYQETQYF.

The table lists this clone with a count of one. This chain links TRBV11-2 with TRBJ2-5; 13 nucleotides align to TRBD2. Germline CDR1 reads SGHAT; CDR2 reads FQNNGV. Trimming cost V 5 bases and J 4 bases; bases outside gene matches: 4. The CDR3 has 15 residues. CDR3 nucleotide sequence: TGTGCCAGCAGCCAACTAGCGGGAGGGGGAGAGACCCAGTACTTC. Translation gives CASSQLAGGGETQYF.

CDR3 region: CASSPLGTSGQETQYF. The CDR3 DNA is TGTGCCAGCAGTCCGCTGGGGACTAGCGGCCAAGAGACCCAGTACTTC. V usage is TRBV7-3 and J usage is TRBJ2-5, with TRBD2 matching 11 bases. V lost 6 bases to trimming and J lost 1 base; unmatched junction nucleotides: 7. The CDR3 is made up of 16 amino acids. The V gene's germline CDR1 is SGHTA and CDR2 FQGTGA.

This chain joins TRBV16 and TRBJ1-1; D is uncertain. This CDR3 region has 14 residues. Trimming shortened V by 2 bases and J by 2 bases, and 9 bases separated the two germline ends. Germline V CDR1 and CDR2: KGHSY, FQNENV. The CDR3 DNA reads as TGTGCCAGCAGCCAACCCCTGAGAAACACTGAAGCTTTCTTT. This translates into CASSQPLRNTEAFF.

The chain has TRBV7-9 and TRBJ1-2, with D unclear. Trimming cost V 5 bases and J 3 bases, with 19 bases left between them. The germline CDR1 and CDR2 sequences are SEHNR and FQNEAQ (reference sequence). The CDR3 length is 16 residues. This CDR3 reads CASSQTRLGVHYGYTF. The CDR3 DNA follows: TGTGCCAGCAGCCAGACCCGACTGGGCGTACACTATGGCTACACCTTC.

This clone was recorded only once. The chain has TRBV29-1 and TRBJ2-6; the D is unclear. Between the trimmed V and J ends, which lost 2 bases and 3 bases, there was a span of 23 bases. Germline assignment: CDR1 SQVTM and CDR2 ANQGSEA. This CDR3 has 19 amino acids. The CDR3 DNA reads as TGCAGCGTTGAAATTCAAACACCCACGGGTTCTTATGGGGCCAACGTCCTGACTTTC. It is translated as CSVEIQTPTGSYGANVLTF.

The CDR3 here is CASSLPPGGSSNYGYTF. The CDR3 coding sequence is TGTGCCAGCAGCTTACCCCCCGGGGGCTCATCTAACTATGGCTACACCTTC. J is TRBJ1-2 and V is TRBV5-4; possible D gene TRBD1, 6 bases. The CDR3 is made up of 17 amino acids. Trimming cost V 2 bases and J 0 bases, with 17 bases left between them. The germline gives CDR1 SGHNT, CDR2 YYREEE (reference sequence).

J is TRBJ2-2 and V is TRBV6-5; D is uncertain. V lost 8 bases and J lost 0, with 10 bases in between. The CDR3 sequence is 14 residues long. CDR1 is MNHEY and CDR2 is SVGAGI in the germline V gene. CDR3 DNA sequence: TGTGCCAGCCAAGACGAGCCGAACACCGGGGAGCTGTTTTTT. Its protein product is CASQDEPNTGELFF.

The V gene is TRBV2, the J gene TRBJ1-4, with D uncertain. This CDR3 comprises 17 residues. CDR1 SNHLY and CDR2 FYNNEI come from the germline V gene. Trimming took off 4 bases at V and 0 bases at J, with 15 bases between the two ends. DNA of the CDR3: TGTGCCAGCAGTGTGGGCGGCCCTTTTGCAACTAATGAAAAACTGTTTTTT. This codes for CASSVGGPFATNEKLFF.

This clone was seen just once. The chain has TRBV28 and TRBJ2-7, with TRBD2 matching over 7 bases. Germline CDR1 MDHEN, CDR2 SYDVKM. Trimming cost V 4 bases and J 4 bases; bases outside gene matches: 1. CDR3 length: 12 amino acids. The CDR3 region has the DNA TGTGCCAGCAGTTGGGGGGGGTACGAGCAGTACTTC. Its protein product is CASSWGGYEQYF.

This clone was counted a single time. The CDR3 loop is CASSQGTGGYTF. For the CDR3, the DNA is TGTGCCAGCAGCCAGGGGACGGGCGGCTACACCTTC. The J gene is TRBJ1-2, the V gene TRBV3-1 (or the pseudogene TRBV3-2); D is possibly TRBD1 (5 bases). Trimming removed 3 bases from V and 8 bases from J, with 10 bases in between. The CDR3 has 12 amino acids. Per the germline V gene, CDR1 is LGHDT and CDR2 is YNNKEL (reference sequence).

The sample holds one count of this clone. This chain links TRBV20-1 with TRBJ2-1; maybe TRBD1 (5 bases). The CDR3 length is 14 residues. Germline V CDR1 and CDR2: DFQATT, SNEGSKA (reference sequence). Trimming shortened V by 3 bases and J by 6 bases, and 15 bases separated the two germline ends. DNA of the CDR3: TGCAGTGCTAGTAGGGGCCCGATCAGCAATGAGCAGTTCTTC. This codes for CSASRGPISNEQFF.